These 22 T cell receptor beta chains came from one sample sequenced in a study of shared clonotypes between healthy human individuals. TCRdb's copy holds only in-frame clones and misses some; the assay was immunoSEQ multiplex PCR. The sample has roughly 2,000,000 clones, about 94% seen once. Naive CD8 cells, CD45RO-negative and positively selected for CCR7, excluded terminally differentiated effector memory CD45RA+ cells. Sequences were obtained from naive CD8+ T cells sorted from blood. All receptors derive from a man in his late teens or twenties in good health.

The J gene is TRBJ1-5, the V gene TRBV27, with TRBD1 matching 7 bases. CDR3 length equals 13 residues. The germline V gene encodes CDR1 MNHEY and CDR2 SMNVEV (reference sequence). Germline trimming cut 5 bases from V and 7 bases from J; bases unmatched to any gene: 5. The CDR3 DNA reads TGTGCCAGCAGTCCACAGGGGAAACAGCCCCAGCATTTT. The encoded protein is CASSPQGKQPQHF.

This clone was counted a few times. This chain uses TRBV21-1 with TRBJ1-2; TRBD1 is taken as the D call from the table, unchecked against the DNA. TRBV21-1 is a pseudogene. CDR3 length: 12 amino acids. CDR3: CAKTGGEYGYTF. The CDR3 DNA reads TGTGCCAAGACAGGGGGCGAATATGGCTACACCTTC.

This CDR3 reads CASSLNGGHSSTDTQYF. CDR3 bases: TGTGCCAGCAGCTTAAACGGGGGACACTCTAGCACAGATACGCAGTATTTT. The chain carries TRBV7-9 and TRBJ2-3; tentatively, D is TRBD1 or TRBD2 (6 bases each). The CDR3 is 17 residues long. CDR1 is SEHNR, CDR2 FQNEAQ, per germline (reference sequence). Trimming took off 2 bases at V and 0 bases at J, with 15 bases between the two ends.

V gene TRBV19 combines with J gene TRBJ2-1; D is undetermined. The V end was cut by 6 bases, the J end by 7 bases, with 13 bases between. CDR1 LNHDA and CDR2 SQIVND come from the germline V gene (reference sequence). The CDR3 has 13 amino acids. Here the CDR3 DNA reads TGTGCCAGTAGGGGCCTTCCTGCGAATGAGCAGTTCTTC. As protein: CASRGLPANEQFF.

The chain carries TRBV6-1 and TRBJ1-5; no reliable D call. Trimming shortened V by 8 bases and J by 5 bases, and 19 bases separated the two germline ends. There are 15 residues in the CDR3. Per the germline V gene, CDR1 is MNHNS and CDR2 is SASEGT. The CDR3 sequence: CASAYTQVTDQPQHF. The CDR3 nucleotides read TGTGCCAGCGCTTATACCCAGGTCACCGATCAGCCCCAGCATTTT.

The rearrangement uses TRBV7-6 and TRBJ1-5, with D maybe TRBD1 (6 bases). Germline CDR1 SGHVS, CDR2 FNYEAQ. V lost 1 base and J 4 bases, leaving 11 bases between the germline ends. This CDR3 region has 15 residues. CDR3 bases: TGTGCCAGCAGCTTAGGGACAGCCCTTAATCAGCCCCAGCATTTT. Amino acids: CASSLGTALNQPQHF.

CDR3 DNA: TGCGCCAGCAGCCAAGGGGCCCGGCTGGGTAATGAGCAGTTCTTC. Amino acid sequence: CASSQGARLGNEQFF. The chain links TRBV4-1 to TRBJ2-1; D not resolved. Germline lookup yields CDR1 MGHRA and CDR2 YSYEKL. This CDR3 comprises 15 residues. The germline V and J ends were trimmed by 1 base and 7 bases, with 14 bases remaining between them.

This clone was recorded only once. The chain uses TRBV9 and TRBJ2-7, with TRBD1 matching over 7 bases. V was clipped by 4 bases and J by 2 bases; unmatched bases: 18. Germline assignment: CDR1 SGDLS and CDR2 YYNGEE. This CDR3 has 18 amino acids. The DNA for the CDR3 is TGTGCCAGCAGCACCTCTGACAGGGAAGCTGTTACTGCCTACGAGCAGTACTTC. Translating it yields CASSTSDREAVTAYEQYF.

V is TRBV27 and J is TRBJ2-1, with 8 bases lining up with TRBD2. CDR3 length: 14 residues. Germline V gene lookup returns CDR1 MNHEY and CDR2 SMNVEV (reference sequence). V dropped 6 bases and J dropped 3; count of bases not matched to a gene: 4. As DNA, the CDR3 is TGTGCCAGCAGCGAGCGGGAGCTCTACAATGAGCAGTTCTTC. It codes for CASSERELYNEQFF.

This chain uses TRBV29-1 with TRBJ1-2, with a weak D call TRBD1 (6 bases). CDR1 SQVTM and CDR2 ANQGSEA come from the germline V gene. V lost 3 bases and J 4 bases, leaving 24 bases between the germline ends. The CDR3 is 17 amino acids. CDR3 nucleotides: TGCAGCGTTGAGCCCCCGTCGGGGGGGCCCTCTGGCTATGGCTACACCTTC. Translation: CSVEPPSGGPSGYGYTF.

V gene TRBV13 combines with J gene TRBJ2-7; D remains ambiguous. CDR3 length: 15 residues. Trimming shortened V by 3 bases and J by 2 bases, and 14 bases separated the two germline ends. The germline V gene encodes CDR1 PRHDT and CDR2 FYEKMQ (reference sequence). CDR3 nucleotide sequence: TGTGCCAGCAGCTTCAGGCTGAGTCAAACCTACGAGCAGTACTTC. Its translation: CASSFRLSQTYEQYF.

The chain carries TRBV5-8 and TRBJ1-1; D possibly corresponds to TRBD1 (6 bases). This CDR3 comprises 14 residues. Germline V CDR1 and CDR2: SGHTS, YDEGEE. V lost 4 bases and J 0 bases, leaving 10 bases between the germline ends. The CDR3 loop reads CASSQDSLNTEAFF. The CDR3 region has the DNA TGTGCCAGCAGCCAGGACAGCTTGAACACTGAAGCTTTCTTT.

The chain carries TRBV4-3 and TRBJ2-2, with 7 bases that match TRBD2. The CDR3 totals 19 residues. The V segment lost 0 bases and the J segment 2 bases; nucleotides outside the gene matches: 12. Germline V lookup: CDR1 LGHNA, CDR2 YSLEER. The DNA for the CDR3 is TGCGCCAGCAGCCAAGATCTCCGCCTAGCGGAGGGAAACACCGGGGAGCTGTTTTTT. It translates to CASSQDLRLAEGNTGELFF.

With respect to this clone: This may come from a read error, since a much larger clone is one base off. Other DNA sequences of this sample code for an identical CDR3. The genes are TRBV13 and TRBJ1-5, with unresolved D. The CDR3 loop spans 12 amino acids. Between the trimmed V and J ends, which lost 0 bases and 7 bases, there was a span of 4 bases. CDR1 PRHDT and CDR2 FYEKMQ come from the germline V gene (reference sequence). CDR3 amino acids: CASSLGEQPQHF. The CDR3 bases are TGTGCCAGCAGCTTAGGGGAACAGCCCCAGCATTTT. The full variable domain, in which reference TRBV13 and TRBJ1-5 provide the parts outside the CDR3, is AAGVIQSPRHLIKEKRETATLKCYPIPRHDTVYWYQQGPGQDPQFLISFYEKMQSDKGSIPDRFSAQQFSDYHSELNMSSLELGDSALYFCASSLGEQPQHFGDGTRLSIL.

The chain links TRBV6-5 to TRBJ1-4, with no clear D. The CDR3 covers 14 residues. V shed 8 bases and J shed 3 bases, with 13 bases lying between them. The V gene's germline CDR1 is MNHEY and CDR2 SVGAGI. The CDR3 here is CASAILGANEKLFF. The CDR3 region has the DNA TGTGCCAGCGCGATCTTGGGAGCTAATGAAAAACTGTTTTTT.

The rearrangement uses TRBV11-2 and TRBJ2-7; the D gene is possibly TRBD2 (6 bases). Trimming removed 6 bases from V and 6 bases from J, with 12 bases in between. In germline, CDR1 is SGHAT, CDR2 FQNNGV. The CDR3 contains 12 residues. The CDR3 sequence is CASSRVGGEQYF. Written as DNA, the CDR3 is TGTGCCAGCAGTCGGGTGGGGGGCGAGCAGTACTTC.

In its sample, this clone was seen once. This chain connects TRBV2 to TRBJ2-7, with D uncertain. Germline assignment: CDR1 SNHLY and CDR2 FYNNEI. The CDR3 consists of 14 residues. V lost 3 bases and J lost 5, with 14 bases in between. In DNA form, the CDR3 reads TGTGCCAGCAGTGAGCCCTACCCCTTGAACGAGCAGTACTTC. Its protein is CASSEPYPLNEQYF. Full variable domain (outside the CDR3, taken from reference TRBV2 and TRBJ2-7): EPEVTQTPSHQVTQMGQEVILRCVPISNHLYFYWYRQILGQKVEFLVSFYNNEISEKSEIFDDQFSVERPDGSNFTLKIRSTKLEDSAMYFCASSEPYPLNEQYFGPGTRLTVT.

Of note for this clone: Other DNA sequences of this sample code for an identical CDR3. The rearrangement uses TRBV27 and TRBJ2-1, with D tentatively TRBD2 (6 bases). Looked up from germline, CDR1 is MNHEY and CDR2 is SMNVEV (reference sequence). The CDR3 totals 14 residues. Trimming pared 0 bases from V and 7 bases from J, leaving 10 bases between. In DNA form, the CDR3 reads TGTGCCAGCAGTTTATCGGGGGGTCGGAATGAGCAGTTCTTC. Protein product: CASSLSGGRNEQFF.

The gene calls are TRBV11-2 and TRBJ1-1, with a weak D call TRBD1 (6 bases). Trimming shortened V by 4 bases and J by 8 bases, and 11 bases separated the two germline ends. Germline V lookup: CDR1 SGHAT, CDR2 FQNNGV. The CDR3 extends over 12 amino acids. CDR3 bases: TGTGCCAGCAGCTCAATGGACAGAGAAGCTTTCTTT. It codes for CASSSMDREAFF.

In regard to this clone: Other DNA sequences from this sample encode an identical CDR3 as well. The CDR3: CASSVQGETEAFF. In nucleotides, the CDR3 is TGTGCCAGCAGCGTCCAGGGGGAGACTGAAGCTTTCTTT. The rearrangement links TRBV9 to TRBJ1-1; 7 bases are a match to TRBD1. The CDR3 totals 13 residues. V dropped 2 bases and J dropped 5; count of bases not matched to a gene: 3. Per the germline V gene, CDR1 is SGDLS and CDR2 is YYNGEE.

This chain links TRBV5-6 with TRBJ2-2; weak D call: TRBD2 (5 bases). V was pared by 0 bases and J by 4 bases, with 10 bases between. The CDR3 spans 15 residues. Per germline, CDR1 SGHDT and CDR2 YYEEEE. The CDR3 coding sequence is TGTGCCAGCAGCTTGGGACTACAACTCACCGGGGAGCTGTTTTTT. This codes for CASSLGLQLTGELFF.

Note on this clone: In the same sample, other DNA sequences code for this CDR3. The rearrangement links TRBV5-1 to TRBJ1-1; D not resolved. V was clipped by 1 base and J by 2 bases, with 0 bases between them. CDR1 and CDR2 (germline): SGHRS, YFSETQ. This CDR3 has 11 residues. The CDR3 bases are TGCGCCAGCAGCTTGAACACTGAAGCTTTCTTT. Translating gives CASSLNTEAFF.